These 9 T cell receptor beta chains were sequenced from one sample in a study of regulatory T cells in long-lasting Graves disease. TCRdb re-analysed the reads in MiXCR, keeping a single row per CDR3 protein. Counted here are approximately 680 distinct CDR3 sequences, roughly nine tenths occurring once; the ten biggest clones make up approximately 15%. There was RNA extracted from PBMCs, and the TCR library was made from it. Source: peripheral blood mononuclear cells (PBMCs), taken with antithyroid drug treatment, in newly diagnosed or persistent Graves disease (not recorded which). Receptors were obtained from a woman between 25 and 40 years old with Graves disease.

The chain links TRBV2 to TRBJ2-1, with a tentative D call TRBD1 (6 bases). Trimming pared 7 bases from V and 3 bases from J, leaving 13 bases between. The CDR3 totals 14 residues. The germline V gene has CDR1 SNHLY and CDR2 FYNNEI. CDR3 sequence (DNA): TGTGCCAGCATTCGGGACACCAGCTACAATGAGCAGTTCTTC. Its translation is CASIRDTSYNEQFF.

The CDR3 bases are TGTGCCAGCAGCTTAGATCCCAGGGGGGAGCAAGAGACCCAGTACTTC. This gives the protein CASSLDPRGEQETQYF. This rearrangement joins TRBV11-3 to TRBJ2-5; TRBD1 is a possible D gene (7 bases). CDR1 and CDR2 (germline): SGHNT, YENEEA. V lost 0 bases to trimming and J lost 2 bases, with 13 bases between them. This CDR3 region has 16 residues.

The gene calls are TRBV7-6 and TRBJ2-5; perhaps TRBD1 as D (6 bases). V was pared by 1 base and J by 1 base, with 10 bases between. This CDR3 is built from 15 residues. Germline CDR1 is SGHVS and CDR2 is FNYEAQ. CDR3 residues: CASSLGSGVQETQYF. Written as DNA, the CDR3 is TGTGCCAGCAGCTTAGGGTCAGGGGTCCAAGAGACCCAGTACTTC.

The V and J genes are TRBV6-1 and TRBJ2-2; the D call may be TRBD1 or TRBD2 (5 bases each). This CDR3 comprises 14 residues. Germline V lookup: CDR1 MNHNS, CDR2 SASEGT. V was trimmed by 3 bases and J by 6 bases, leaving 11 bases between them. The CDR3 loop is CASSEGTDSGELFF. The CDR3 DNA is TGTGCCAGCAGTGAGGGGACGGATTCCGGGGAGCTGTTTTTT.

The chain recombines TRBV9 with TRBJ2-7, with 9 bases fitting TRBD2. After removal of 4 bases from V and 7 bases from J, the junction contained 9 bases not matched to a gene. This CDR3 is 14 amino acids long. Germline values: CDR1 SGDLS, CDR2 YYNGEE. The CDR3 coding sequence is TGTGCCAGCAGCTCCCAGGGGCTAGCGGGGGAGCAGTACTTC. Translated: CASSSQGLAGEQYF.

The rearrangement links TRBV5-4 to TRBJ2-3, with a weak D call TRBD1 (5 bases). Germline V CDR1 and CDR2: SGHNT, YYREEE (reference sequence). V shed 0 bases and J shed 4 bases, with 9 bases lying between them. The length of the CDR3 is 14 residues. The CDR3 spells CASSLALGADTQYF. CDR3 DNA: TGTGCCAGCAGCTTGGCATTAGGGGCAGATACGCAGTATTTT. Combining the CDR3 with reference TRBV5-4 and TRBJ2-3 gives the whole variable domain ETGVTQSPTHLIKTRGQQVTLRCSSQSGHNTVSWYQQALGQGPQFIFQYYREEENGRGNFPPRFSGLQFPNYSSELNVNALELDDSALYLCASSLALGADTQYFGPGTRLTVL.

V usage is TRBV12-3 or TRBV12-4 and J usage is TRBJ2-2; 8 bases agree with TRBD2. Germline trimming cut 7 bases from V and 6 bases from J; bases unmatched to any gene: 13. This CDR3 has 16 residues. DNA of the CDR3: TGTGCCAGCATCTCGAGGGGTAGCGGGATTTCCGGGGAGCTGTTTTTT. The encoded protein is CASISRGSGISGELFF.

The chain uses TRBV30 and TRBJ2-3; D is ambiguous. Germline CDR1 reads GTSNPN; CDR2 reads SVGIG (reference sequence). V lost 0 bases and J 2 bases, leaving 9 bases between the germline ends. The length of the CDR3 is 14 residues. CDR3 amino acids: CAWSVYSATDTQYF. CDR3 DNA sequence: TGTGCCTGGAGTGTATATAGTGCCACAGATACGCAGTATTTT.

The chain carries TRBV6-5 and TRBJ2-5; 10 nucleotides agree with TRBD2. Germline CDR1 and CDR2: MNHEY and SVGAGI. With 6 bases clipped from V and 2 bases from J, the junction kept 3 bases outside the gene matches. The CDR3 runs to 14 residues. The CDR3 coding sequence is TGTGCCAGCAGCCGAGCGGGAGGGCAAGAGACCCAGTACTTC. Translation: CASSRAGGQETQYF.